This TCR beta chain appears in the sequencing data of a study of blood T cell repertoires in COVID-19. The wider study: Acute and convalescent COVID-19 specimens originated in the United States, Italy and Spain. Sample material is recorded as cDNA or gDNA derived from T cells, B-cell-depleted T cells, or PBMCs.

Authors' data handling: Counts of nucleated cells, estimated from reference gene primer amplification, were obtained. Sequencing was performed with immunoSEQ multiplex PCR; in TCRdb, only in-frame clones are kept and a portion is missing. The V and J calls and clone size were taken over from that table, and D and trimming were inferred from the DNA. Of roughly 340,000 clones listed, about 90% are singletons. This CDR3 region has 12 residues. The ends lost 5 bases at V and 4 bases at J; junction bases unmatched: 2. The sequence derives from a woman between 18 and 29 years old who had recovered from COVID-19. Sequenced: peripheral blood. V gene TRBV12-3 or TRBV12-4 combines with J gene TRBJ2-7, with 7 bases lining up with TRBD1. CDR3 residues: CASSPTGYEQYV. CDR3 in DNA: TGTGCCAGCAGTCCGACAGGGTACGAGCAGTACGTC.